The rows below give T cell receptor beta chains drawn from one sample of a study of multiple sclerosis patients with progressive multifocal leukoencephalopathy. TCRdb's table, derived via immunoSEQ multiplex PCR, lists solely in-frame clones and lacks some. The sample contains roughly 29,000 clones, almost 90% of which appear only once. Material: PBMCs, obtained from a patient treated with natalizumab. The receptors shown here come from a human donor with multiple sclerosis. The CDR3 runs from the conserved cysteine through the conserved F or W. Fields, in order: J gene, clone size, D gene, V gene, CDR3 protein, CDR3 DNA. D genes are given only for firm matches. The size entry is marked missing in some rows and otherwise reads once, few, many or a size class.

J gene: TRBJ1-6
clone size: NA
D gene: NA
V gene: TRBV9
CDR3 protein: CASSPAGVGGSPLHF
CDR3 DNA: TGTGCCAGCAGCCCTGCCGGGGTCGGTGGTTCACCCCTCCACTTT

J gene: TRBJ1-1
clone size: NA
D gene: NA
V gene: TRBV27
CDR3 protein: CASSLALGTEAFF
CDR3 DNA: TGTGCCAGCAGTCTCGCTTTAGGCACTGAAGCTTTCTTT

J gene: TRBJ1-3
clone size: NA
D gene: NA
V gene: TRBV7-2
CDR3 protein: CASSLQGVAGNTIYF
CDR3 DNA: TGTGCCAGCAGCCTCCAAGGGGTGGCTGGAAACACCATATATTTT

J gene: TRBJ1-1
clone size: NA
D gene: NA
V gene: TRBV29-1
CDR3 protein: CSVETVLNTEAFF
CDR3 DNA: TGCAGCGTTGAGACAGTCCTGAACACTGAAGCTTTCTTT

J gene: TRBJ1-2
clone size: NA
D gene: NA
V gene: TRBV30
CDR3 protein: CAWSGWGFTNYGYTF
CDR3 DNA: TGTGCCTGGAGTGGTTGGGGGTTTACGAACTATGGCTACACCTTC

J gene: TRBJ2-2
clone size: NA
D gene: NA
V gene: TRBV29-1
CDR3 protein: CSVRVGRNTGELFF
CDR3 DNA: TGCAGCGTACGCGTAGGCCGGAACACCGGGGAGCTGTTTTTT

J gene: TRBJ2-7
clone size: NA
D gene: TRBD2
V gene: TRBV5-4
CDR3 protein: CASSESSGASSYEQYF
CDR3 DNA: TGTGCCAGCAGTGAATCTAGCGGGGCCTCCTCCTACGAGCAGTACTTC

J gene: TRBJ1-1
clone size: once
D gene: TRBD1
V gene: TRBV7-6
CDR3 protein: CASSLADRDDTEAFF
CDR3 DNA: TGTGCCAGCAGCTTAGCAGACAGGGATGACACTGAAGCTTTCTTT

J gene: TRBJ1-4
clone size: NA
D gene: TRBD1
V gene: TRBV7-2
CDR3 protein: CASSLVARTGGEKLFF
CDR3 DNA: TGTGCCAGCAGCTTAGTTGCTCGGACAGGGGGAGAAAAACTGTTTTTT

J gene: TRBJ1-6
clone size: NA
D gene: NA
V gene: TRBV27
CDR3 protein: CASTPTGYNSPLHF
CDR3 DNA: TGTGCCAGCACGCCGACAGGTTATAATTCACCCCTCCACTTT

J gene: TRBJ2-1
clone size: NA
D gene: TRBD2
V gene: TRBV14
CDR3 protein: CASSQDSGASYNEQFF
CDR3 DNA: TGTGCCAGCAGCCAAGATAGCGGGGCTTCCTACAATGAGCAGTTCTTC

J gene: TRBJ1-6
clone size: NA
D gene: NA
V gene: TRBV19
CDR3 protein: CASSIWAATLNSPLHF
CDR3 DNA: TGTGCCAGTAGTATTTGGGCGGCGACTCTTAATTCACCCCTCCACTTT

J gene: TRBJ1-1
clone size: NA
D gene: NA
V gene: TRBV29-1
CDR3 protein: CSVDKGRGTEAFF
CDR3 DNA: TGCAGCGTTGATAAGGGGAGAGGTACTGAAGCTTTCTTT

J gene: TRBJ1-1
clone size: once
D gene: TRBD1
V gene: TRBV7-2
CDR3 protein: CASSSTLRTGNTEAFF
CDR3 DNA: TGTGCCAGCAGCTCAACCTTGAGGACAGGGAACACTGAAGCTTTCTTT

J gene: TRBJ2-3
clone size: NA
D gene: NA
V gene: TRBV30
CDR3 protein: CAWGIGVSTDTQYF
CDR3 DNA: TGTGCCTGGGGGATAGGTGTGAGCACAGATACGCAGTATTTT

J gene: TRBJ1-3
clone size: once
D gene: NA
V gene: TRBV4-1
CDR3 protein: CASSQEQTLSGNTIYF
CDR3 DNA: TGCGCCAGCAGCCAAGAACAAACTCTCTCTGGAAACACCATATATTTT

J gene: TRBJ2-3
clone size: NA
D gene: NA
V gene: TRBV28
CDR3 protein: CASSRQGGDTQYF
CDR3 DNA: TGTGCCAGCAGTCGGCAAGGGGGGGATACGCAGTATTTT

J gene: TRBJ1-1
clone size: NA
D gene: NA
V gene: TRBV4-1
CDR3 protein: CASSWRGGGTEAFF
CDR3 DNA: TGCGCCAGCAGCTGGCGGGGAGGGGGCACTGAAGCTTTCTTT

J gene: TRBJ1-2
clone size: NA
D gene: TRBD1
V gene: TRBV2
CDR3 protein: CASTEGQGIDGYTF
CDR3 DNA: TGTGCCAGTACCGAGGGACAGGGGATAGATGGCTACACCTTC

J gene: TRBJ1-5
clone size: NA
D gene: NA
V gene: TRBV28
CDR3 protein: CASSTPGPNQPQHF
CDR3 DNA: TGTGCCAGCAGTACCCCAGGGCCCAATCAGCCCCAGCATTTT

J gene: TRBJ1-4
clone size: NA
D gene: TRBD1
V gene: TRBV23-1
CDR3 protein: CASSRGGTGGEKLFF
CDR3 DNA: TGCGCCAGCAGTAGGGGCGGGACAGGGGGTGAAAAACTGTTTTTT

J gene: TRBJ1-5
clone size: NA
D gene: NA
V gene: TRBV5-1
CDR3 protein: CASSIDAGHQPQHF
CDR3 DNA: TGCGCCAGCAGCATTGACGCAGGGCATCAGCCCCAGCATTTT

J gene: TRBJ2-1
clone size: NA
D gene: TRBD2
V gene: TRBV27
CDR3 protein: CATLTSGVKDEQFF
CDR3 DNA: TGTGCCACACTTACTAGCGGGGTAAAGGATGAGCAGTTCTTC

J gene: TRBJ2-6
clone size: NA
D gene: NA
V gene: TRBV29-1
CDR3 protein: CSVSSLLAYQSRANVLTF
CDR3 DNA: TGCAGCGTTAGTTCTTTACTAGCATACCAAAGTCGGGCCAACGTCCTGACTTTC

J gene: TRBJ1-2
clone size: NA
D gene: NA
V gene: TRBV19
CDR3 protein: CASSFDLNGYTF
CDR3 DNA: TGTGCCAGTAGTTTTGACCTCAATGGCTACACCTTC

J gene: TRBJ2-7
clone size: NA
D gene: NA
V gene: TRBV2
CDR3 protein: CASSEEVTQQYF
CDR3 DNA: TGTGCCAGCAGTGAAGAGGTCACACAGCAGTACTTC

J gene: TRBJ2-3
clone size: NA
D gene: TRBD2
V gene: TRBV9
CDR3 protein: CASSPGGAGTDTQYF
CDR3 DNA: TGTGCCAGCAGCCCCGGGGGGGCGGGCACAGATACGCAGTATTTT

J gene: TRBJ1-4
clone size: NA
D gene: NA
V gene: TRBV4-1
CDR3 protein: CASSPKMIPAATNEKLFF
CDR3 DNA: TGCGCCAGCAGCCCCAAGATGATACCGGCAGCAACTAATGAAAAACTGTTTTTT

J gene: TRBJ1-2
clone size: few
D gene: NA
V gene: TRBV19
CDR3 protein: CASSSTGIHGYTF
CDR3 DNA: TGTGCCAGTAGTAGCACAGGGATTCATGGCTACACCTTC

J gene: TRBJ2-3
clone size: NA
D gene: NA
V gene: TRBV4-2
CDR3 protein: CASSQDWGDMGLSTDTQYF
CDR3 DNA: TGTGCCAGCAGCCAAGATTGGGGGGATATGGGGCTGAGCACAGATACGCAGTATTTT

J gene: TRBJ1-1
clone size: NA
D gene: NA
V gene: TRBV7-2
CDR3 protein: CASSPGRSNTEAFF
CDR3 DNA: TGTGCCAGCAGCCCGGGTCGCAGTAACACTGAAGCTTTCTTT

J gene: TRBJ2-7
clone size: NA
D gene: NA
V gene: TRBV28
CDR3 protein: CASSPPDRFSYEQYF
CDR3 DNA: TGTGCCAGCAGCCCGCCCGACAGGTTCTCCTACGAGCAGTACTTC

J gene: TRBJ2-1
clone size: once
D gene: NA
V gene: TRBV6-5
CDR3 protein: CASSYKGGISYNEQFF
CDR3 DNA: TGTGCCAGCAGTTACAAGGGCGGGATTTCCTACAATGAGCAGTTCTTC

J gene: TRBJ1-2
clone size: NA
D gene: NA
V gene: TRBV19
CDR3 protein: CASSIADTGPSTF
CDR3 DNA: TGTGCCAGTAGTATAGCCGACACTGGCCCTAGCACCTTC

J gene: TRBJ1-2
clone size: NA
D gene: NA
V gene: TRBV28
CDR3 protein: CASSLQGAYDGYTF
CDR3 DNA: TGTGCCAGCAGTTTACAAGGGGCGTATGACGGCTACACCTTC

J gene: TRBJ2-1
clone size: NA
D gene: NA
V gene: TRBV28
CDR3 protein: CASSPPPGRTEQFF
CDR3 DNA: TGTGCCAGCAGTCCCCCGCCGGGTAGGACTGAGCAGTTCTTC

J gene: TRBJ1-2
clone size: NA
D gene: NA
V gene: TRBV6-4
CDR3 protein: CASRRDGGYGYTF
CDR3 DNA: TGTGCCAGCAGGAGGGACGGGGGCTATGGCTACACCTTC

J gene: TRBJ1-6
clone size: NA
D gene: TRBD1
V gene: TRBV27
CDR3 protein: CASSLSRQGSSPLHF
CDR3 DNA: TGTGCCAGCAGTTTATCTAGACAGGGGAGCTCACCCCTCCACTTT

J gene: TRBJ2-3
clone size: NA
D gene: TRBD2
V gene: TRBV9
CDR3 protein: CASSPRTSLADTQYF
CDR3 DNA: TGTGCCAGCAGCCCACGGACTAGCCTGGCGGATACGCAGTATTTT

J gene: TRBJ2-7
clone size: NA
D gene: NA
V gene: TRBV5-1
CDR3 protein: CASSLVVSDTDSYEQYF
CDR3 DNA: TGCGCCAGCAGCTTGGTCGTAAGCGACACCGACTCCTACGAGCAGTACTTC